These T cell receptor beta chains were read from a single sample in a study of identical twins. One entry per CDR3 protein, called by TCRdb with MiXCR from the 5' RACE reads. The sample lists about 730,000 distinct CDR3 sequences, 21% occurring once. The same data also went into a second study, on T cells expressing NK-cell markers.

The sequenced sample consisted of PBMCs. These receptors were collected from a young woman in good health. The CDR3 runs from the conserved cysteine through the conserved F or W. A D gene is named only where the DNA matches it firmly. The size entry is marked missing in some rows and otherwise reads once, few, many or a size class.

J gene	V gene	clone size	D gene	CDR3 DNA	CDR3 protein
TRBJ2-7	TRBV19	NA	NA	TGTGCCAGTAGTCTACAGGGACGAGGAACCTCCCACGAGCAGTACTTC	CASSLQGRGTSHEQYF
TRBJ2-5	TRBV5-1	NA	NA	TGCGCCAGCAGCTTAGCGGGCCCGAATTTGGAGACCCAGTACTTC	CASSLAGPNLETQYF
TRBJ1-1	TRBV6-5	few	NA	TGTGCCAGCAGTTTTACATACGGGGGTACTGAAGCTTTCTTT	CASSFTYGGTEAFF
TRBJ2-7	TRBV12-3/TRBV12-4	NA	NA	TGTGCCAGCACCCGAGATTCGCCGGACGAACAGTACTTC	CASTRDSPDEQYF
TRBJ2-7	TRBV20-1	few	NA	TGCAGTGCCTTTGCCCGGGCCATAATAGATAGTTACGAGCAGTACTTC	CSAFARAIIDSYEQYF
TRBJ2-1	TRBV25-1	NA	NA	TGTGCCAGCAGTGGATCCGGTACCAATGAGCAGTTCTTC	CASSGSGTNEQFF
TRBJ2-4	TRBV6-5	few	NA	TGTGCCAGCAGTTACTCTACGGGAGCCAAAAACATTCAGTACTTC	CASSYSTGAKNIQYF
TRBJ2-2	TRBV20-1	NA	NA	TGCAGTGCTAGTGTCAGCCTGAACGCCGGGGAGCTGTTTTTT	CSASVSLNAGELFF
TRBJ2-1	TRBV3-1	few	NA	TGTGCCAGCAGCCACGGGAGTTTAGCATCGGATGAGCAGTTCTTC	CASSHGSLASDEQFF
TRBJ2-7	TRBV5-1	NA	NA	TGCGCCAGCAGCTTGTCAGGGTCGTACGGCGAGCAGTACTTC	CASSLSGSYGEQYF
TRBJ2-7	TRBV29-1	NA	TRBD2	TGCAGCGTTGTCATAGCGGGAAGTGGCTACGAGCAGTACTTC	CSVVIAGSGYEQYF
TRBJ1-5	TRBV20-1	many	NA	TGCAGTGCTACCGGGACCCTGGAGCCCCAGCATTTT	CSATGTLEPQHF
TRBJ2-3	TRBV20-1	NA	TRBD1	TGCAGTGCGGGGGACAGGGGGACAGATACGCAGTATTTT	CSAGDRGTDTQYF
TRBJ2-2	TRBV25-1	NA	NA	TGTGCCAGTGCGTCCGGGGGAAGTACCGGGGAGCTGTTTTTT	CASASGGSTGELFF
TRBJ2-7	TRBV9	NA	NA	TGTGCCAGCAGCGTAATGGAGGGAGGAACCTACGAGCAGTACTTC	CASSVMEGGTYEQYF
TRBJ2-1	TRBV24-1	few	TRBD2	TGTGCCACCAGTGAACGTGCGGGGGGGCCTCAGTTCTTC	CATSERAGGPQFF
TRBJ1-6	TRBV2	NA	NA	TGTGCCAGCAGAGCACAGGGTACGTCACCCCTCCACTTT	CASRAQGTSPLHF
TRBJ2-7	TRBV7-2	few	NA	TGTGCCAGCAGCCCCCGCGCCGGTTGGGGGCAGTACTTC	CASSPRAGWGQYF
TRBJ2-1	TRBV7-7	many	NA	TGTGCTAGCAGCTTAAGGCCAAATGGTAATGAGCAGTTCTTC	CASSLRPNGNEQFF
TRBJ1-1	TRBV27	NA	NA	TGTGCCAGCAGTTTGTACAGCGAACCTGAAGCTTTCTTT	CASSLYSEPEAFF
TRBJ2-6	TRBV6-1	NA	NA	TGTGCCAGCAGCCCCCGACAGGCTTACTCTGGGGCCAACGTCCTGACTTTC	CASSPRQAYSGANVLTF
TRBJ2-3	TRBV7-9	NA	NA	TGTGCCAGCGTCCGGGCCCTCACAGATACGCAGTATTTT	CASVRALTDTQYF
TRBJ2-3	TRBV10-1	NA	NA	TGCGCCAGCAGTGATCGGGGAAGAGGAGATACGCAGTATTTT	CASSDRGRGDTQYF